This T cell receptor (beta chain) derives from a study of sequential checkpoint blockade in melanoma. Overall study: Arm A got nivolumab then ipilimumab; arm B the reverse, 1:1.

This sample's treatment: randomized to nivolumab then ipilimumab (arm A) or the reverse (arm B). Patients had received no earlier DNA-damaging chemotherapy. From thawed PBMCs, live CD3+CD8+ cells negative for CD19 and CD56 were sorted. Generated by immunoSEQ multiplex PCR, the TCRdb table keeps only in-frame clones and is missing some. This sample yields roughly 28,000 clones, of which 60% to 80% are seen a single time; about an eighth belongs to the top ten. Specimen: CD8+ T cells sorted from blood (inferred from file names), collected from a patient given nivolumab and ipilimumab in sequence. This receptor was taken from a human donor with melanoma.

CDR3 nucleotide sequence: TGTGCCACCAGCAGAGATCGGGAAGGTAAGGCCCAGCATTTT. Its protein is CATSRDREGKAQHF. The chain has TRBV15 and TRBJ1-5; D not certain. Germline V gene lookup returns CDR1 LNHNV and CDR2 YYDKDF (reference sequence). This CDR3 spans 14 amino acids. Between the trimmed V and J ends, which lost 0 bases and 11 bases, there was a span of 14 bases.